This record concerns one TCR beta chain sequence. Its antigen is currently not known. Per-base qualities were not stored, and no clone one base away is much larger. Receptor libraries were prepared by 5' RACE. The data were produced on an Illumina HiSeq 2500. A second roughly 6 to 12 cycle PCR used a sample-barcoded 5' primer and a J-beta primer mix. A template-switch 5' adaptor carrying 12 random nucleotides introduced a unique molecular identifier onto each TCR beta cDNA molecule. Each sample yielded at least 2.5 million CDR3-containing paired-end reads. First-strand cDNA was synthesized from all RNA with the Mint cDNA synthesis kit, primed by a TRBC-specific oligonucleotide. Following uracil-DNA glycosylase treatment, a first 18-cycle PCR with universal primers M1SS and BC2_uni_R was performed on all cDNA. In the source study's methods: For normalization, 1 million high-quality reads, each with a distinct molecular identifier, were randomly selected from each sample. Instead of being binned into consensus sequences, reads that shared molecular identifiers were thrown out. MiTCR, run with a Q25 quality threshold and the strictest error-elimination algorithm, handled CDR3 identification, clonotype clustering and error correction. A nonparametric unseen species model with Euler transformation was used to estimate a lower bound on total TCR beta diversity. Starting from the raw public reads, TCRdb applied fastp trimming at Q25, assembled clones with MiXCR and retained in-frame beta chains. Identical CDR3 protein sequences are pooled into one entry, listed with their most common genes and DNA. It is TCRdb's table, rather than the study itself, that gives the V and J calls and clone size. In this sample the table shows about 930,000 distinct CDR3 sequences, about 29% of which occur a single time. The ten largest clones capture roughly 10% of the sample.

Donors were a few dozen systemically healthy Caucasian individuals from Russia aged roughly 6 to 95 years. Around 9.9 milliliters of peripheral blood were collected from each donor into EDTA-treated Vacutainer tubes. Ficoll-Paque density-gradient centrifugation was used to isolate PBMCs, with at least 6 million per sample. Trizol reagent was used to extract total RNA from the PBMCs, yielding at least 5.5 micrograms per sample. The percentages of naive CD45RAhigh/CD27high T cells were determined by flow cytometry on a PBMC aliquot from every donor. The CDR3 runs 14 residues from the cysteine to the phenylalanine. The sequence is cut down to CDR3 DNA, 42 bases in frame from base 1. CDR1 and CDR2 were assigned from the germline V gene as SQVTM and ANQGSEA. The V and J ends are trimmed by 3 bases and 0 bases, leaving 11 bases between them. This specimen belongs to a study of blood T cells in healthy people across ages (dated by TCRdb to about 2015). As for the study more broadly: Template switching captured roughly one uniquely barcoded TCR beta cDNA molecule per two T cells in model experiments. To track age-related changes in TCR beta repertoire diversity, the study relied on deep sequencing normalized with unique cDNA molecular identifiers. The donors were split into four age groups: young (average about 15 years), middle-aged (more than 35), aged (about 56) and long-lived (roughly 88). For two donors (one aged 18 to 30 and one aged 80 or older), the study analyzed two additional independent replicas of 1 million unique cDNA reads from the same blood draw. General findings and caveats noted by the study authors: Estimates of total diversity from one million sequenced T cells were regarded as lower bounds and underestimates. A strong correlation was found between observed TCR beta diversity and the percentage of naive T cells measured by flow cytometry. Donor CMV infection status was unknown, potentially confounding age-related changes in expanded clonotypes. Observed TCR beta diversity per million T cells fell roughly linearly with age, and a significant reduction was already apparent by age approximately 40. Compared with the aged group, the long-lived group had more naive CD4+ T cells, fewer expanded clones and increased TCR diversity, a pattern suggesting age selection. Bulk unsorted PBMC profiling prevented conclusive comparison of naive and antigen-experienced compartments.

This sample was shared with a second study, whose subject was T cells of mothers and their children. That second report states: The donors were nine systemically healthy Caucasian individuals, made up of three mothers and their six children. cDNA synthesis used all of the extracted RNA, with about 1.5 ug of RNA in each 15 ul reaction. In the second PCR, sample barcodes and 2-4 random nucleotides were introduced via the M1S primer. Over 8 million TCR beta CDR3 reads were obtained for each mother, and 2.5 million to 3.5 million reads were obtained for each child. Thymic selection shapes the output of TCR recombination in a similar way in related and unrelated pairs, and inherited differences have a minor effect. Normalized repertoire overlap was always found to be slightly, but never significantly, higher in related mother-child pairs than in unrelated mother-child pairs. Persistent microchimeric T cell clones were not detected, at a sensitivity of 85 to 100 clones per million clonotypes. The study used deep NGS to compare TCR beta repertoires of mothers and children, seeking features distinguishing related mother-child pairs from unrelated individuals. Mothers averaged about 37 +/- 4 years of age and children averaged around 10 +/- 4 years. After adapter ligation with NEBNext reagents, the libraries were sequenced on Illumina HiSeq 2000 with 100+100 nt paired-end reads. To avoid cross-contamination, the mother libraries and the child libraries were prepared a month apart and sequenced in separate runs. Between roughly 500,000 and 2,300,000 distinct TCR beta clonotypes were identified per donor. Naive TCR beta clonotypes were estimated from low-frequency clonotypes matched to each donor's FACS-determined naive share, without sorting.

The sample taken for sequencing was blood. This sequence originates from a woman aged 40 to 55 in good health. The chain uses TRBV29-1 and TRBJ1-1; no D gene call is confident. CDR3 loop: CSVDVGSLNTEAFF. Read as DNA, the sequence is TGCAGCGTTGATGTCGGCAGCTTGAACACTGAAGCTTTCTTT.